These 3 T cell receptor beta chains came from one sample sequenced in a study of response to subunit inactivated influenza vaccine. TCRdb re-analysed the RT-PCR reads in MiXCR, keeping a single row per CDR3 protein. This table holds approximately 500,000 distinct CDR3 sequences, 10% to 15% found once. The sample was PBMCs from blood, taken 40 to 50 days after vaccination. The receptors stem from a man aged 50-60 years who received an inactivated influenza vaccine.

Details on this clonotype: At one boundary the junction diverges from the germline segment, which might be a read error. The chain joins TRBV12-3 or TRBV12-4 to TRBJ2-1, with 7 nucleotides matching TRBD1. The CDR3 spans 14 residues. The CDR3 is CAGSPTGAYNEQFF. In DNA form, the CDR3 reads TGTGCCGGCAGTCCAACAGGGGCCTACAATGAGCAGTTCTTC.

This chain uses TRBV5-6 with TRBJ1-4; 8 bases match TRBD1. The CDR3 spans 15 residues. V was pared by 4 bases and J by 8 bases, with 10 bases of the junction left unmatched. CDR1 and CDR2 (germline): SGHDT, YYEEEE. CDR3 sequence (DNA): TGTGCCAGCAGCCGTCTAACAGGGGGGAAGGAAAAACTGTTTTTT. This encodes CASSRLTGGKEKLFF.

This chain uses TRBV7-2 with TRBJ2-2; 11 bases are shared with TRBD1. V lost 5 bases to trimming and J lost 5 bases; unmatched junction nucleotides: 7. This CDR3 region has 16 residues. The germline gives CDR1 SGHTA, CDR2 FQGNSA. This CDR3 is CASSPRTGGWTGELFF. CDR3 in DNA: TGTGCCAGCAGCCCACGGACAGGGGGCTGGACCGGGGAGCTGTTTTTT.